The 26 T cell receptor beta chains presented below share a single source sample, sequenced in a study of patients and donors after allogeneic stem cell transplantation. TCRdb fed the RT-PCR reads into MiXCR, producing one record per CDR3 protein. The profile shows over 200,000 distinct CDR3 sequences, around two fifths of them singletons. Sequencing was performed on blood, either unsorted or a sorted T cell fraction (not recorded which). The source of these receptors is a human donor who was either an allogeneic HSCT recipient or a stem cell or donor lymphocyte infusion donor (not recorded which). It is not recorded whose cells these are; they may come from a transplant donor.

The J gene is TRBJ2-5, the V gene TRBV7-9; D unresolved. Trimming shortened V by 5 bases and J by 5 bases, and 15 bases separated the two germline ends. The CDR3 totals 14 residues. CDR1 is SEHNR and CDR2 is FQNEAQ in the germline V gene (reference sequence). The CDR3 DNA follows: TGTGCCAGCAGCCGTCCTAGATTAGGGGAGACCCAGTACTTC. Amino acid sequence: CASSRPRLGETQYF.

In this sample, this clonotype turned up a few times. This chain uses TRBV4-3 with TRBJ1-1; D call uncertain. Trimming shortened V by 2 bases and J by 3 bases, and 16 bases separated the two germline ends. The germline gives CDR1 LGHNA, CDR2 YSLEER. This CDR3 spans 16 amino acids. CDR3 DNA sequence: TGCGCCAGCAGCCAATTGCCGGAAGGGAGGCACACTGAAGCTTTCTTT. Translation: CASSQLPEGRHTEAFF.

This chain uses TRBV4-3 with TRBJ1-1; D remains unclear. This CDR3 has 15 amino acids. Germline CDR1 is LGHNA and CDR2 is YSLEER. Trimming stripped 0 bases from V and 7 bases from J, with 15 bases between. The CDR3 DNA reads TGCGCCAGCAGCCAAGATCGGGTGGCAGCGGGTGAAGCTTTCTTT. This translates into CASSQDRVAAGEAFF.

This clonotype appeared many times. The chain combines TRBV7-9 with TRBJ2-1; the D is unclear. Germline values: CDR1 SEHNR, CDR2 FQNEAQ (reference sequence). Trimming removed 5 bases from V and 7 bases from J, with 9 bases in between. This CDR3 region has 12 residues. CDR3 in DNA: TGTGCCAGCAGCCCCTTGAGTAATGAGCAGTTCTTC. Amino acid sequence: CASSPLSNEQFF. The variable domain in full, with the rest retrieved from reference TRBV7-9 and TRBJ2-1, is DTGVSQNPRHKITKRGQNVTFRCDPISEHNRLYWYRQTLGQGPEFLTYFQNEAQLEKSRLLSDRFSAERPKGSFSTLEIQRTEQGDSAMYLCASSPLSNEQFFGPGTRLTVL.

The gene calls are TRBV7-8 and TRBJ1-1; maybe TRBD1 (5 bases). V lost 1 base to trimming and J lost 1 base, with 10 bases between them. Germline values: CDR1 SGHVS, CDR2 FQNEAQ. The CDR3 contains 15 residues. CDR3 bases: TGTGCCAGCAGCTTAGTGGCAGGGCGGAACACTGAAGCTTTCTTT. Translating it yields CASSLVAGRNTEAFF.

There are a few counts of this clonotype. V is TRBV29-1 and J is TRBJ1-2; D gene unclear. The CDR3 spans 12 residues. Germline CDR1 and CDR2: SQVTM and ANQGSEA. Trimming took off 3 bases at V and 2 bases at J, with 7 bases between the two ends. CDR3 protein: CSVEEGNYGYTF. In nucleotides, the CDR3 is TGCAGCGTTGAGGAGGGAAACTATGGCTACACCTTC.

The rearrangement uses TRBV21-1 and TRBJ1-5; TRBD1 is the table's D call and was not checked against the DNA. TRBV21-1 is a recognized pseudogene. This CDR3 is built from 15 residues. In DNA, the CDR3 is TGTGCCAGCAGCAAACCTTACAGGGTCCCAGAGCCCCAGCATTTT. Translating gives CASSKPYRVPEPQHF.

This clonotype was picked up a small number of times. V usage is TRBV10-3 and J usage is TRBJ2-1, with 9 bases identical to TRBD1. V was clipped by 6 bases and J by 2 bases; unmatched bases: 5. The CDR3 has 15 residues. In germline, CDR1 is ENHRY, CDR2 SYGVKD. CDR3 DNA sequence: TGTGCCATCAGATGGGGGACAGGGACCTACAATGAGCAGTTCTTC. Amino acid sequence: CAIRWGTGTYNEQFF.

CDR3 DNA: TGTGCCACCAGCAGAGATCGGGACAAAGGTAACACTGAAGCTTTCTTT. Translated, it gives CATSRDRDKGNTEAFF. This chain links TRBV15 with TRBJ1-1; D is perhaps TRBD1 (6 bases). The CDR3 has 16 amino acids. Trimming took 0 bases from V and 2 from J, leaving 13 bases between them. Germline values: CDR1 LNHNV, CDR2 YYDKDF (reference sequence).

This clonotype turned up a few times. The V and J genes are TRBV12-5 and TRBJ1-1; D perhaps matches TRBD1 (6 bases). CDR3 length: 13 amino acids. CDR1 is LGHNT, CDR2 FRNRAP, per germline. Trimming cost V 2 bases and J 4 bases, with 8 bases left between them. CDR3: CASGLTGSTEAFF. The CDR3 DNA reads as TGTGCTAGTGGTTTGACAGGGAGCACTGAAGCTTTCTTT.

This clonotype was counted between two and nine times. The CDR3 region has the DNA TGTGCCAGCAGCCAGTCCCCCACCAACAGGGGGAACACTGAAGCTTTCTTT. The encoded protein is CASSQSPTNRGNTEAFF. V is TRBV3-1 and J is TRBJ1-1; 7 nucleotides match TRBD1. V dropped 3 bases and J dropped 1; count of bases not matched to a gene: 11. CDR1 and CDR2 (germline): LGHDT, YNNKEL (reference sequence). This CDR3 has 17 amino acids.

This clonotype turned up a few times. The V and J genes are TRBV5-1 and TRBJ2-5, with TRBD1 identical over 10 bases. CDR1 is SGHRS and CDR2 is YFSETQ in the germline V gene. This CDR3 is 15 amino acids long. The J segment lost 2 bases and the V segment lost 4 bases, leaving 5 bases of the junction unmatched. CDR3 amino acids: CASSTGDRGQETQYF. The DNA of the CDR3 is TGCGCCAGCAGCACCGGGGACAGGGGACAAGAGACCCAGTACTTC.

This clonotype was observed a handful of times. The rearrangement links TRBV20-1 to TRBJ1-5; 7 nucleotides line up with TRBD1. The CDR3 spans 16 residues. The V segment lost 3 bases and the J segment 0 bases; nucleotides outside the gene matches: 8. Germline CDR1 is DFQATT and CDR2 is SNEGSKA (reference sequence). The CDR3 DNA sequence: TGCAGTGCTAGGGCGGGACAGCCTTATAGCAATCAGCCCCAGCATTTT. It yields the protein CSARAGQPYSNQPQHF.

This chain uses TRBV28 with TRBJ1-5; D gene unclear. V was trimmed by 7 bases and J by 4 bases, leaving 11 bases between them. The CDR3 covers 13 residues. Per the germline V gene, CDR1 is MDHEN and CDR2 is SYDVKM. CDR3 nucleotide sequence: TGTGCCAGCAAGTCCCCAGTTAATCAGCCCCAGCATTTT. Amino acids: CASKSPVNQPQHF.

In its sample, this clonotype was seen many times. The CDR3, as DNA: TGCAGCGTTGAAATGGGTGGGGCGGGGTTTAACATTCAGTACTTC. Residues: CSVEMGGAGFNIQYF. The chain has TRBV29-1 and TRBJ2-4; D is perhaps TRBD2 (6 bases). V was pared by 2 bases and J by 7 bases, with 18 bases between. CDR1 SQVTM and CDR2 ANQGSEA come from the germline V gene. CDR3 length: 15 residues.

Only a few counts were recorded for this clonotype. CDR3 sequence (DNA): TGCAGTGCCCGTGGTTCAGACTATGGCTACACCTTC. This codes for CSARGSDYGYTF. The V and J genes are TRBV20-1 and TRBJ1-2; D uncertain. V was shortened by 6 bases and J by 3 bases, with 11 bases between the two germline ends. The CDR3 runs 12 residues. CDR1 is DFQATT, CDR2 SNEGSKA, per germline (reference sequence).

The J gene is TRBJ1-1, the V gene TRBV20-1; D gene ambiguous. The CDR3 length is 15 residues. Trimming took off 3 bases at V and 1 base at J, with 15 bases between the two ends. Germline-derived CDR1 and CDR2 are DFQATT and SNEGSKA (reference sequence). CDR3 nucleotide sequence: TGCAGTGCTAGGGCGGACGGCAGCACGAACACTGAAGCTTTCTTT. Amino acids: CSARADGSTNTEAFF.

This clonotype was counted between two and nine times. The chain's CDR3 is CASSPPPGVPTDYGYTF. The CDR3 nucleotides read TGTGCCAGCTCACCACCGCCGGGGGTTCCTACCGACTATGGCTACACCTTC. The chain employs TRBV18 and TRBJ1-2, with D perhaps TRBD1 (5 bases). The CDR3 totals 17 residues. Between the trimmed V and J ends, which lost 0 bases and 3 bases, there was a span of 17 bases. The germline V gene has CDR1 KGHSH and CDR2 LQKENI.

The V call is TRBV18, the J call TRBJ2-3; 7 bases align to TRBD1. V trimming: 2 bases; J trimming: 5 bases; junction bases outside the gene matches: 4. The length of the CDR3 is 14 residues. From germline, CDR1 is KGHSH and CDR2 LQKENI. The CDR3: CASSPVGDRDTQYF. CDR3 coding DNA: TGTGCCAGCTCACCAGTAGGGGACAGAGATACGCAGTATTTT.

This clonotype was found a few times. V is TRBV29-1 and J is TRBJ1-1, with TRBD1 matching 8 bases. Per the germline V gene, CDR1 is SQVTM and CDR2 is ANQGSEA. With V trimmed by 8 bases and J by 4 bases, 9 bases remained unmatched. CDR3 length: 13 amino acids. CDR3 in amino acids: CSTRTGRATEAFF. The CDR3 DNA sequence: TGCAGCACAAGGACAGGGAGGGCCACTGAAGCTTTCTTT.

The V gene is TRBV5-6, the J gene TRBJ1-2; D is unclear. Germline CDR1 reads SGHDT; CDR2 reads YYEEEE. The CDR3 is made up of 12 amino acids. The V gene lost 4 bases and the J gene lost 7 bases, with 11 bases spanning the gap. The DNA of the CDR3 is TGTGCCAGCAGCCTCCCCTTGGGTGGCTACACCTTC. Translating it yields CASSLPLGGYTF.

This clonotype has a handful of counts. The chain is built from TRBV12-3 or TRBV12-4 and TRBJ1-1; 8 nucleotides agree with TRBD1. With V trimmed by 5 bases and J by 4 bases, 3 bases remained unmatched. CDR3 size: 13 residues. This chain's CDR3 is CASSDRGRTEAFF. In nucleotides, the CDR3 is TGTGCCAGCAGTGACAGGGGACGCACTGAAGCTTTCTTT.

This chain joins TRBV18 and TRBJ1-5, with 7 bases that match TRBD1. Germline V gene sequence: CDR1 KGHSH, CDR2 LQKENI. The CDR3 is 16 residues long. The junction had 9 bases not matched to a gene; V was cut back by 3 bases and J by 4 bases. CDR3 protein: CASSPNQAGGNQPQHF. For the CDR3, the DNA is TGTGCCAGCTCACCCAACCAGGCAGGGGGTAATCAGCCCCAGCATTTT. The full variable domain, with the rest looked up from reference TRBV18 and TRBJ1-5, is NAGVMQNPRHLVRRRGQEARLRCSPMKGHSHVYWYRQLPEEGLKFMVYLQKENIIDESGMPKERFSAEFPKEGPSILRIQQVVRGDSAAYFCASSPNQAGGNQPQHFGDGTRLSIL.

This clonotype showed up just a few times. This chain connects TRBV20-1 to TRBJ1-1; 9 nucleotides agree with TRBD1. This CDR3 contains 14 residues. CDR1 is DFQATT and CDR2 is SNEGSKA in the germline V gene (reference sequence). Trimming took 5 bases from V and 5 from J; bases not matched to a gene: 9. CDR3 coding DNA: TGCAGTGCTGGAAGGGGGACAGGGCGGACTGAAGCTTTCTTT. It yields the protein CSAGRGTGRTEAFF.

The chain uses TRBV10-3 and TRBJ1-2, with a tentative D call TRBD1 (5 bases). The germline V gene has CDR1 ENHRY and CDR2 SYGVKD. The CDR3 totals 13 residues. The V end lost 6 bases, the J end lost 7 bases, and 15 bases lay between the germline ends. The CDR3 protein is CAISLTDQFGYTF. CDR3 bases: TGTGCCATCAGCTTGACAGATCAGTTTGGCTACACCTTC.

The table lists this clonotype with many counts. The chain has TRBV9 and TRBJ2-3; 7 nucleotides align to TRBD1. The trim removed 3 bases at V and 0 bases at J, leaving 4 bases unmatched. The CDR3 contains 15 residues. Germline loops: CDR1 SGDLS, CDR2 YYNGEE. CDR3 protein: CASSADRASTDTQYF. As DNA, the CDR3 is TGTGCCAGCAGCGCCGACAGGGCTAGCACAGATACGCAGTATTTT.